This T cell receptor beta chain derives from a study of regulatory and conventional T cells in RAG deficiency. Study-wide findings and caveats: These Omenn syndrome Treg sorts may hold peripherally activated cells instead.

Genomic DNA came from blood conventional CD4+ T cells gated CD25-low CD127-high. Repertoires were generated with immunoSEQ multiplex PCR, while TCRdb's copy carries only in-frame clones and drops some. The sample has 22,000 or so clones, about 92% seen once. As for this clone: What it binds is not known.

This sample also belongs to another study, concerning regulatory T cells. That work adds: The primer mix had 52 TRBV and 13 TRBJ primers.

This clonotype was sampled from a human donor in good health. Source material: CD4+ T cells sorted from blood.

The CDR3 here is CASSQDVGAYNEQFF. The CDR3 DNA sequence: TGTGCCAGCAGCCAAGATGTTGGAGCCTACAATGAGCAGTTCTTC. V usage is TRBV4-2 and J usage is TRBJ2-1; D is uncertain. Germline lookup yields CDR1 LGHNA and CDR2 YNFKEQ. CDR3 size: 15 residues. V was pared by 0 bases and J by 2 bases, with 8 bases between.